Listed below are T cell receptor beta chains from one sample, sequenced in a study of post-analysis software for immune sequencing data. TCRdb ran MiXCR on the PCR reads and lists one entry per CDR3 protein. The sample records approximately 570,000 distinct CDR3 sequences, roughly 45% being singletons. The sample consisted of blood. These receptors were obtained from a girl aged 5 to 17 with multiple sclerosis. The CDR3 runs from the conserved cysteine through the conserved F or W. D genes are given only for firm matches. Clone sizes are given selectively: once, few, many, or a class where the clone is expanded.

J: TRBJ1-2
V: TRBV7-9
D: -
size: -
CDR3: CASSSGVYGYTF
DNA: TGTGCCAGCAGTTCAGGGGTCTATGGCTACACCTTC

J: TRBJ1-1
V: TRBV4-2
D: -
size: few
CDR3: CASSQVGNTEAFF
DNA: TGTGCCAGCAGCCAAGTCGGGAACACTGAAGCTTTCTTT

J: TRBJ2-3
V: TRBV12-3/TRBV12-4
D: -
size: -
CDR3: CASTFYGGLSTDAQYF
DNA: TGTGCCAGCACTTTTTACGGGGGCCTTAGCACAGATGCGCAGTATTTT

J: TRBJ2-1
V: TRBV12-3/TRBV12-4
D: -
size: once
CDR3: CASNLRRGGEQFF
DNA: TGTGCCAGCAATCTACGAAGAGGCGGTGAGCAGTTCTTC

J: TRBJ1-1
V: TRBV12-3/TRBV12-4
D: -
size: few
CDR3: CASSLRGMNTEAFF
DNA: TGTGCCAGCAGTTTAAGGGGGATGAACACTGAAGCTTTCTTT

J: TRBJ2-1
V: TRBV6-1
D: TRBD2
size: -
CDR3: CASSSTSGLNEQFF
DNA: TGTGCCAGCAGTTCAACTAGCGGCCTCAATGAGCAGTTCTTC

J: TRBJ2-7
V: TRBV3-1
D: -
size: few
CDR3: CASSSGFSQYF
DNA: TGTGCCAGCAGCTCAGGGTTTAGCCAGTACTTC

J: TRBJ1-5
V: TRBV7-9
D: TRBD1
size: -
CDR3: CASSLTGEDNQPQHF
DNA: TGTGCCAGCAGCTTGACAGGGGAGGACAATCAGCCCCAGCATTTT

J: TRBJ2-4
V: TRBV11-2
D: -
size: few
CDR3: CASSLVSQGHQYF
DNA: TGTGCCAGCAGCTTAGTTTCACAGGGACATCAGTACTTC

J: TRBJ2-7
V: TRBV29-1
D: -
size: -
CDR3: CSVEVDSYEQYF
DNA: TGCAGCGTTGAGGTCGACTCCTACGAGCAGTACTTC

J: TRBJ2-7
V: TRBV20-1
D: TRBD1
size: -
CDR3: CSASIDRACDEQYF
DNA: TGCAGTGCTTCGATTGACAGGGCCTGCGACGAGCAGTACTTC

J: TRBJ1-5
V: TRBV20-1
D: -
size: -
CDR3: CSARGVGGSNQPQHF
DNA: TGCAGTGCTAGAGGAGTTGGGGGTAGCAATCAGCCCCAGCATTTT

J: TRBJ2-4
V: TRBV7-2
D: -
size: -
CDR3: CASSDRTGRAKNIQYF
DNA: TGTGCCAGCAGCGATCGGACGGGCAGAGCCAAAAACATTCAGTACTTC

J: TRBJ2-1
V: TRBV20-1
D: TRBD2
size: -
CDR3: CSARVPGGPYNEQFF
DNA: TGCAGTGCTAGAGTTCCGGGGGGACCCTACAATGAGCAGTTCTTC

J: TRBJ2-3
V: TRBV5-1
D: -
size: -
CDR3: CASRLSTSTDTQYF
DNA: TGCGCCAGCAGATTGTCTACTAGCACAGATACGCAGTATTTT

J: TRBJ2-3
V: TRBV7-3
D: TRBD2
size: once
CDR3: CASSPSGGAVDTQYF
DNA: TGTGCCAGCAGCCCTAGCGGGGGGGCGGTAGATACGCAGTATTTT

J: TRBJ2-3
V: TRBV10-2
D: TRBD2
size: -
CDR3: CASSEPSSGLTDTQYF
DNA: TGCGCCAGCAGTGAGCCTTCTAGCGGGCTCACAGATACGCAGTATTTT

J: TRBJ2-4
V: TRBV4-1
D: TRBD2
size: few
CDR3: CASSQVRLAGGHLAKNIQYF
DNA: TGCGCCAGCAGCCAAGTCCGACTAGCGGGAGGCCATCTAGCCAAAAACATTCAGTACTTC

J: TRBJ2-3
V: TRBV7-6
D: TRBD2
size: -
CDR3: CASSLVSGGGDTQYF
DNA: TGTGCCAGCAGCTTAGTAAGCGGGGGTGGAGATACGCAGTATTTT

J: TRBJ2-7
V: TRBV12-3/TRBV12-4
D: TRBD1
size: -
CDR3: CASSFLDRGGEQYF
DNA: TGTGCCAGCAGTTTTCTGGACAGGGGTGGAGAGCAGTACTTC

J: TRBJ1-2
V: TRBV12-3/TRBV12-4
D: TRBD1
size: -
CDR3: CASSTSGYRDRGSNHTNYGYTF
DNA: TGTGCCAGCAGTACGAGTGGTTACAGGGACAGGGGGTCGAACCACACTAACTATGGCTACACCTTC

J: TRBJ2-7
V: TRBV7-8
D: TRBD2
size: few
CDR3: CTTSGRTAYEQYF
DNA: TGTACCACGAGCGGGAGGACCGCCTACGAGCAGTACTTC

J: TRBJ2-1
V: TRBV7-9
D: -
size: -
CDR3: CASSLAGLMGLSRREQFF
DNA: TGTGCCAGCAGCTTAGCGGGGTTAATGGGACTCTCGCGGCGTGAGCAGTTCTTC

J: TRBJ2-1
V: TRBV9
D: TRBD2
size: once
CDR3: CASSVESGGLDNEQFF
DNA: TGTGCCAGCAGCGTAGAATCGGGGGGGTTGGACAATGAGCAGTTCTTC

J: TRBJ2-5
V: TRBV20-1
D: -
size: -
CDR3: CSAGGARQGTQYF
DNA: TGCAGTGCTGGGGGGGCCCGACAAGGGACCCAGTACTTC

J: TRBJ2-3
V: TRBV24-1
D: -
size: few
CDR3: CATSDSGGYTDTQYF
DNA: TGTGCCACCAGTGATTCCGGGGGATACACAGATACGCAGTATTTT

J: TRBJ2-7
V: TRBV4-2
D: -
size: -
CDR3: CASSQEGTGCDEQYF
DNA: TGTGCCAGCAGCCAAGAAGGGACGGGGTGCGACGAGCAGTACTTC

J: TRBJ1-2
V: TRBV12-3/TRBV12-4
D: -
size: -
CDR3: CASRDLGQVGGYTF
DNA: TGTGCCAGCAGGGACCTAGGGCAAGTAGGGGGCTACACCTTC

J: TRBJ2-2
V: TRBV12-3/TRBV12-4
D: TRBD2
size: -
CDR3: CASSSGTSGFTGELFF
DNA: TGTGCCAGCAGTTCCGGGACTAGCGGGTTCACCGGGGAGCTGTTTTTT

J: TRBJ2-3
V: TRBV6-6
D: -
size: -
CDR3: CASSYLAGAKQDTQYF
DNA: TGTGCCAGCAGTTACCTTGCGGGGGCCAAACAGGATACGCAGTATTTT

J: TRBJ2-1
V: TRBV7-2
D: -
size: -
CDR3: CASSLLTEQFF
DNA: TGTGCCAGCAGCCTCCTGACTGAGCAGTTCTTC

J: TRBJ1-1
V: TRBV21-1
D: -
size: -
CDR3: CASSKRRQGSEAFF
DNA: TGTGCCAGCAGCAAAAGGAGACAGGGGTCTGAAGCTTTCTTT

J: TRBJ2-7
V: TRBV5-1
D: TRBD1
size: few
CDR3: CASSSQTGGKYEQYF
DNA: TGCGCCAGCAGCTCACAGACAGGGGGGAAATACGAGCAGTACTTC

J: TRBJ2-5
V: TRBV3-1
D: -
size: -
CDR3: CACTLLGETQYF
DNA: TGTGCCTGCACCCTGCTAGGCGAGACCCAGTACTTC

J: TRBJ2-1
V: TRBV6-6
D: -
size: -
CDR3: CASSYSQDSRFF
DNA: TGTGCCAGCAGTTACTCCCAGGACTCGAGGTTCTTC